This entry is about one T cell receptor (beta chain). Its antigen is undetermined. The record originates from a study of T cell repertoires in cytomegalovirus infection. The wider study: CMV epitopes that were recently identified and HLA-C-restricted were used alongside well-studied HLA-B-restricted ones. It can be stated that public TCR beta signatures indicated CMV infection as well as a matching HLA type. The study's findings and limits: Cumulated frequencies of public TCR beta families served to identify carriers of CMV plus the relevant HLA. Ex vivo responses were dominated by HLA-C-restricted CMV-specific TCR beta clonotypes.

MiXCR was run by TCRdb on the reads, yielding one entry per CDR3 protein. The sample records around 89,000 distinct CDR3 sequences, about 29% being singletons. Trimming removed 3 bases from V and 5 bases from J; junction bases left unmatched: 6. The CDR3 extends over 15 amino acids. Germline loops: CDR1 MGHRA, CDR2 YSYEKL. The V and J genes are TRBV4-1 and TRBJ1-4; TRBD1 matches at 7 bases. Sample: CD8+ T cells from cultured PBMCs, taken from culture after CMV antigen stimulation. The receptor was isolated from a human donor in good health (CMV status not recorded). Some clones in this sample may be carry-over from other donors' samples. CDR3 nucleotides: TGCGCCAGCAGCCAGTCACAACAGGGGAATGAAAAACTGTTTTTT. Protein product: CASSQSQQGNEKLFF.